These 17 T cell receptor beta chains were all obtained from the same sample, sequenced in a study of cytomegalovirus exposure and HLA in healthy donors. The primer mix had 60 Vbeta and 13 Jbeta primers. Sequenced by immunoSEQ multiplex PCR; TCRdb stores in-frame clones only, minus some. The listing records 95,000 to 110,000 clones. The material sequenced was PBMCs. These TCRs come from a man in his forties in good health and CMV-seronegative.

This rearrangement joins TRBV5-3 to TRBJ2-5, with 12 bases identical to TRBD2. TRBV5-3 falls under the ORF class, with uncertain function. CDR3 length: 18 residues. Trimming cost V 0 bases and J 2 bases; bases outside gene matches: 8. DNA for the CDR3: TGTGCCAGAAGCTTGGTCAAAAGACTAGCGGGGGTGCAAGAGACCCAGTACTTC. It is translated as CARSLVKRLAGVQETQYF.

This sequence joins TRBV30 and TRBJ2-2, with D perhaps TRBD2 (5 bases). CDR1 is GTSNPN, CDR2 SVGIG, per germline (reference sequence). The length of the CDR3 is 13 residues. The V end lost 3 bases, the J end lost 5 bases, and 10 bases lay between the germline ends. Here the CDR3 DNA reads TGTGCCTGGAGAGTGGAGGCAACCGGGGAGCTGTTTTTT. This encodes CAWRVEATGELFF. Looking up the rest from reference TRBV30 and TRBJ2-2 gives the full variable domain: SQTIHQWPATLVQPVGSPLSLECTVEGTSNPNLYWYRQAAGRGLQLLFYSVGIGQISSEVPQNLSASRPQDRQFILSSKKLLLSDSGFYLCAWRVEATGELFFGEGSRLTVL.

This chain links TRBV5-1 with TRBJ1-6; no reliable D call. The CDR3 contains 15 residues. Trimming removed 1 base from V and 7 bases from J, with 12 bases in between. Germline V gene data show CDR1 as SGHRS and CDR2 as YFSETQ. The chain's CDR3 is CASSLLEQPNSPLHF. For the CDR3, the DNA is TGCGCCAGCAGCTTGTTGGAACAGCCCAATTCACCCCTCCACTTT. Drawing the rest from reference TRBV5-1 and TRBJ1-6, the complete variable domain is KAGVTQTPRYLIKTRGQQVTLSCSPISGHRSVSWYQQTPGQGLQFLFEYFSETQRNKGNFPGRFSGRQFSNSRSEMNVSTLELGDSALYLCASSLLEQPNSPLHFGNGTRLTVT.

The chain links TRBV9 to TRBJ1-2, with D perhaps TRBD1 (6 bases). The CDR3 has 15 amino acids. Germline V gene sequence: CDR1 SGDLS, CDR2 YYNGEE. Trimming took 3 bases from V and 0 from J, leaving 12 bases between them. The CDR3 region has the DNA TGTGCCAGCAGCGCAAGGGACACCCCTAACTATGGCTACACCTTC. Its protein product is CASSARDTPNYGYTF.

The rearrangement joins TRBV6-1 to TRBJ1-1; 12 nucleotides agree with TRBD1. The CDR3 contains 15 residues. Germline V gives CDR1 MNHNS, CDR2 SASEGT. V shed 2 bases and J 10 bases; nucleotides not matched to a gene: 8. DNA for the CDR3: TGTGCCAGCAGTGAATTGGGACAGGGGGCCAGTGGAGCTTTCTTT. Its protein is CASSELGQGASGAFF.

The rearrangement links TRBV5-4 to TRBJ2-7; D might be TRBD1 (5 bases). This CDR3 region has 15 residues. Germline lookup yields CDR1 SGHNT and CDR2 YYREEE (reference sequence). The ends were cut back, 0 bases at V and 2 bases at J, with 12 bases in the middle. CDR3 residues: CASSLGRESPYEQYF. CDR3 DNA: TGTGCCAGCAGCTTGGGCAGGGAAAGTCCCTACGAGCAGTACTTC.

The chain couples TRBV28 to TRBJ1-1; D unclear. V dropped 1 base and J dropped 4 bases, with 7 bases sitting between them. Germline V gene data show CDR1 as MDHEN and CDR2 as SYDVKM. The CDR3 covers 13 residues. Here the CDR3 reads CASSLYFSTEAFF. The CDR3, as DNA: TGTGCCAGCAGTTTATACTTTAGCACTGAAGCTTTCTTT. Supplemented by reference TRBV28 and TRBJ1-1, the full variable domain reads DVKVTQSSRYLVKRTGEKVFLECVQDMDHENMFWYRQDPGLGLRLIYFSYDVKMKEKGDIPEGYSVSREKKERFSLILESASTNQTSMYLCASSLYFSTEAFFGQGTRLTVV.

The V call is TRBV28, the J call TRBJ1-5; 7 nucleotides align to TRBD1. V shed 2 bases, J shed 2 bases, and the junction held 3 bases outside the gene matches. CDR1 is MDHEN, CDR2 SYDVKM, per germline. The CDR3 length is 15 residues. For the CDR3, the DNA is TGTGCCAGCAGTTTAGGAGGACAGGGCAATCAGCCCCAGCATTTT. It codes for CASSLGGQGNQPQHF.

V usage is TRBV19 and J usage is TRBJ2-1, with TRBD2 as a possible D gene (6 bases). V lost 1 base and J 2 bases, leaving 9 bases between the germline ends. Germline V lookup: CDR1 LNHDA, CDR2 SQIVND (reference sequence). This CDR3 region has 15 residues. This CDR3 is CASSIVAGTYNEQFF. The CDR3 bases are TGTGCCAGTAGTATAGTTGCGGGGACCTACAATGAGCAGTTCTTC.

The V gene is TRBV11-2, the J gene TRBJ2-1; 7 nucleotides match TRBD1. The CDR3 length is 18 residues. The ends lost 4 bases at V and 2 bases at J; junction bases unmatched: 14. The germline gives CDR1 SGHAT, CDR2 FQNNGV. CDR3 nucleotide sequence: TGTGCCAGCAGCTACAACACGGGACAGCTTTTTACCTACAATGAGCAGTTCTTC. Translation: CASSYNTGQLFTYNEQFF.

The V call is TRBV5-1, the J call TRBJ1-3; TRBD1 might be the D (6 bases). Trimming shortened V by 0 bases and J by 4 bases, and 14 bases separated the two germline ends. The V gene's germline CDR1 is SGHRS and CDR2 YFSETQ. The length of the CDR3 is 16 residues. The CDR3 spells CASSLGAGGQGNTIYF. The CDR3 DNA is TGCGCCAGCAGCTTGGGCGCGGGGGGCCAGGGAAACACCATATATTTT.

V is TRBV7-6 and J is TRBJ2-7; a weak D match, TRBD2 (6 bases). The length of the CDR3 is 13 residues. CDR1 is SGHVS and CDR2 is FNYEAQ in the germline V gene. The V end lost 1 base, the J end lost 3 bases, and 7 bases lay between the germline ends. The CDR3: CASSLEDYYEQYF. CDR3 DNA: TGTGCCAGCAGCTTAGAGGACTACTACGAGCAGTACTTC.

The rearrangement links TRBV7-2 to TRBJ2-1, with 11 positions matching TRBD2. Per the germline V gene, CDR1 is SGHTA and CDR2 is FQGNSA. V lost 5 bases, J lost 7 bases, and 16 bases stayed unmatched. This CDR3 spans 18 amino acids. The CDR3 loop is CASSLTAGLADRRNEQFF. The CDR3 DNA reads TGTGCCAGCAGCCTAACTGCGGGACTAGCGGATCGAAGGAATGAGCAGTTCTTC.

V and J are TRBV7-9 and TRBJ2-5, with 10 bases lining up with TRBD1. The V gene's germline CDR1 is SEHNR and CDR2 FQNEAQ (reference sequence). CDR3 size: 16 residues. The ends lost 5 bases at V and 2 bases at J; junction bases unmatched: 8. The DNA for the CDR3 is TGTGCCAGCAGCCTCGGGACAGGGGCTTCTCAAGAGACCCAGTACTTC. It translates to CASSLGTGASQETQYF.

V is TRBV21-1 and J is TRBJ2-5; whether TRBD2, the table's D call, matches the DNA was not checked. TRBV21-1 is a pseudogene segment. The CDR3 has 15 residues. CDR3 sequence reads: CASSKTSGTQETQYF. For the CDR3, the DNA is TGTGCCAGCAGCAAGACTAGCGGGACTCAAGAGACCCAGTACTTC.

This chain uses TRBV5-4 with TRBJ2-7, with 8 bases that match TRBD1. Trimming cost V 3 bases and J 2 bases; bases outside gene matches: 4. This CDR3 spans 14 amino acids. Germline lookup yields CDR1 SGHNT and CDR2 YYREEE (reference sequence). The CDR3 DNA reads as TGTGCCAGCAGCTCCGGGACAGGACCCTACGAGCAGTACTTC. Translating gives CASSSGTGPYEQYF.

The J gene is TRBJ2-2, the V gene TRBV7-2; 10 nucleotides match TRBD1. This CDR3 spans 17 amino acids. The germline V gene has CDR1 SGHTA and CDR2 FQGNSA. With 4 bases clipped from V and 4 bases from J, the junction kept 9 bases outside the gene matches. The CDR3 sequence is CASSSPTGGLGTGELFF. The CDR3 region has the DNA TGTGCCAGCAGCTCACCGACAGGGGGCTTAGGCACCGGGGAGCTGTTTTTT.